In its sample, the clone carrying this T cell receptor (beta chain) was seen many times. The data were taken from a study of T-cell reconstitution after alpha-beta-depleted transplantation in children. CDR1 and CDR2 from the germline V gene are SGHDN and FVKESK. V was clipped by 0 bases and J by 4 bases, with 7 bases between them. This CDR3 contains 13 residues. TCRbeta library preparation incorporated unique molecular identifiers. MiXCR was run by TCRdb on the PCR reads, yielding one entry per CDR3 protein. The sample includes about 480,000 distinct CDR3 sequences, approximately 12% of them seen just once.

The clonotype comes from a human donor who donated a stem cell graft to a child with combined immunodeficiency. V and J are TRBV14 and TRBJ2-7; no definite D call. Sequences were derived from PBMCs from the stem cell graft donor, sampled from the stem cell graft. CDR3 residues: CASSQDRPYEQYF. CDR3 bases: TGTGCCAGCAGCCAAGATCGGCCTTACGAGCAGTACTTC.